What follows is one T cell receptor beta chain and its context. Treatment meaning: preoperative locoregional IRX-2 cytokine immunotherapy. This phase Ib study tested locoregional IRX-2 cytokine immunotherapy given before surgery. This sample was taken from a study of preoperative IRX-2 immunotherapy in early breast cancer. Germline CDR1 reads SGHNT; CDR2 reads YENEEA. J lost 10 bases, V lost 2 bases, and 7 bases had no gene match. The length of the CDR3 is 14 residues. Data came from immunoSEQ multiplex PCR; TCRdb stores just in-frame clones and leaves some out. The sample has 20,000 to 30,000 clones, approximately 80% seen once.

The receptor was derived from a human donor with breast cancer. This sample comprised lymph node tissue, obtained before IRX-2 immunotherapy. The chain is built from TRBV11-3 and TRBJ2-1; TRBD2 aligns across 8 bases. The CDR3 spells CASSLSRLAPEQFF. The CDR3, as DNA: TGTGCCAGCAGCTTAAGTCGACTAGCGCCCGAGCAGTTCTTC.